This TCR beta chain was profiled in a study of blood T cell repertoires in COVID-19. The assay was immunoSEQ multiplex PCR, and TCRdb's table has in-frame clones only and misses some. The table has 65,000 or so clones, 65% to 85% seen once; the top ten hold 25%. Input material: peripheral blood. The origin of this receptor is a human donor in a cohort sampled during active COVID-19.

The CDR3: CATSEYRGNRDTQYF. The CDR3 DNA follows: TGTGCCACCAGTGAGTACCGTGGGAACAGGGATACGCAGTATTTT. The V gene is TRBV24-1, the J gene TRBJ2-3, with D possibly matching TRBD1 (5 bases). The CDR3 runs to 15 residues. V shed 4 bases and J shed 6 bases, with 16 bases lying between them. Germline V gives CDR1 KGHDR, CDR2 SFDVKD.